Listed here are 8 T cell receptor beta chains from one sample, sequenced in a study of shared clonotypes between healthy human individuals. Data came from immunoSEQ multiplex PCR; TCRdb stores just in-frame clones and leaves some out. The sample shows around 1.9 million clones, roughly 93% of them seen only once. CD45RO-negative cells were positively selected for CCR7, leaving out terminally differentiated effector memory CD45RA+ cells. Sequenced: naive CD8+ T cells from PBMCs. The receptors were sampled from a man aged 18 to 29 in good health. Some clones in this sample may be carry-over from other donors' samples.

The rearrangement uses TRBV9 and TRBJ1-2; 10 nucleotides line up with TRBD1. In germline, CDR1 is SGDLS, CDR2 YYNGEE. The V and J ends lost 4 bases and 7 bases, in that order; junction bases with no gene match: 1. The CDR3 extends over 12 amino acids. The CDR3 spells CASSRTGGGYTF. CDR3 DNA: TGTGCCAGCAGCCGGACAGGGGGTGGCTACACCTTC.

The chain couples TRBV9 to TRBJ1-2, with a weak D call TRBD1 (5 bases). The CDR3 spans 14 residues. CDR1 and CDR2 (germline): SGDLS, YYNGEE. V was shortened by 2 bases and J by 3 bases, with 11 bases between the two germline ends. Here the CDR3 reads CASSVGAADYGYTF. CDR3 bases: TGTGCCAGCAGCGTTGGGGCGGCGGACTATGGCTACACCTTC.

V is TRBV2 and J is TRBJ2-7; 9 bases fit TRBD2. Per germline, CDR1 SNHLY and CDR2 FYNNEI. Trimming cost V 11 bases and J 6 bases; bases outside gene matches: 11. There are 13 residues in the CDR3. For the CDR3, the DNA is TGTGCCTCCATAGCGGGAGCACGTTCCGAGCAGTACTTC. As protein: CASIAGARSEQYF.

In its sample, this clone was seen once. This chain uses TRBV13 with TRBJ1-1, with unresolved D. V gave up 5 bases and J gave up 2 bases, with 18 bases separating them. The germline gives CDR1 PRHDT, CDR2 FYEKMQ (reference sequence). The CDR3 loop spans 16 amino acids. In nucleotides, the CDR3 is TGTGCCAGCAGCCCAAACCCCCCGGGTTTTAACACTGAAGCTTTCTTT. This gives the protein CASSPNPPGFNTEAFF.

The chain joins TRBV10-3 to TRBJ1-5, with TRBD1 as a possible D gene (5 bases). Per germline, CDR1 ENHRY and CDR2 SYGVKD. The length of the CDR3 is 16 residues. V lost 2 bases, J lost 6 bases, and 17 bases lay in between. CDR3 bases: TGTGCCATCAGTGAGGTTGGGCAGGGAGTCGGTCAGCCCCAGCATTTT. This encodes CAISEVGQGVGQPQHF.

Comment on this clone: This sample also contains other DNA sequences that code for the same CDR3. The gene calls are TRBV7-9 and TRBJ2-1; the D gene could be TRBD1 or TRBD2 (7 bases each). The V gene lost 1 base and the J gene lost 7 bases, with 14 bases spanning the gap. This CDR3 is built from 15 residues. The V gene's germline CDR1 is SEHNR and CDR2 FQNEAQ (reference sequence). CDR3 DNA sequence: TGTGCCAGCAGCTTAGTAGGTCAGGGGGGGAATGAGCAGTTCTTC. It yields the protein CASSLVGQGGNEQFF.

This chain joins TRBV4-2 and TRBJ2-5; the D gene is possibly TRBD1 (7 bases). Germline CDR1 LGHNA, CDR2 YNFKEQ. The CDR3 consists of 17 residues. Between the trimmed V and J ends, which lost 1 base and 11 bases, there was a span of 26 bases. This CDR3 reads CASSQAPDREDYEQQYF. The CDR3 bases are TGTGCCAGCAGCCAAGCCCCCGACAGGGAGGACTACGAGCAGCAGTACTTC.

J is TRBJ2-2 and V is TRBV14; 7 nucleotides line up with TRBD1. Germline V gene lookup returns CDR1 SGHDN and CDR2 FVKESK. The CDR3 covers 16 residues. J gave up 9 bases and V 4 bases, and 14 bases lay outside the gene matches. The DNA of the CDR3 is TGTGCCAGCAGCCTCGACAGGGATCTGGCCGTCCGGGAGCTGTTTTTT. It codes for CASSLDRDLAVRELFF. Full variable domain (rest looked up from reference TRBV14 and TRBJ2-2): EAGVTQFPSHSVIEKGQTVTLRCDPISGHDNLYWYRRVMGKEIKFLLHFVKESKQDESGMPNNRFLAERTGGTYSTLKVQPAELEDSGVYFCASSLDRDLAVRELFFGEGSRLTVL.